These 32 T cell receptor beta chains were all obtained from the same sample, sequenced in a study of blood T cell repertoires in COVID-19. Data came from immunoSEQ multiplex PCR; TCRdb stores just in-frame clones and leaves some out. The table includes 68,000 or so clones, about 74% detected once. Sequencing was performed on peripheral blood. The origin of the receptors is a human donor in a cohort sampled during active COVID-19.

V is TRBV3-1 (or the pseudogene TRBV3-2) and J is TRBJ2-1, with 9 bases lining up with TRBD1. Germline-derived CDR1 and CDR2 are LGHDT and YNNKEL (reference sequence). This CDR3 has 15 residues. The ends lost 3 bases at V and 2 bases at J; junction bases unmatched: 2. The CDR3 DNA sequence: TGTGCCAGCAGCCAGGGACAGGGTCCCTACAATGAGCAGTTCTTC. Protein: CASSQGQGPYNEQFF.

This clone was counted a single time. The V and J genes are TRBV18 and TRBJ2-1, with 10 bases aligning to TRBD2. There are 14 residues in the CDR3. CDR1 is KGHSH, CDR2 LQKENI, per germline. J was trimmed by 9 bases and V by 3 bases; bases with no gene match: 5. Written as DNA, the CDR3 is TGTGCCAGCTCACCGGCTAGCGGGAGAGGTGAGCAGTTCTTC. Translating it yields CASSPASGRGEQFF.

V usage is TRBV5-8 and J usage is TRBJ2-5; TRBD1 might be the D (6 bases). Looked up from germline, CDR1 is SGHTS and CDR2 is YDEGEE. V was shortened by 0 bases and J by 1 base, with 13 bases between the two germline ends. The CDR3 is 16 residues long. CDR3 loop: CASSLARGPRQETQYF. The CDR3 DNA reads TGTGCCAGCAGCTTGGCCAGGGGCCCCCGCCAAGAGACCCAGTACTTC.

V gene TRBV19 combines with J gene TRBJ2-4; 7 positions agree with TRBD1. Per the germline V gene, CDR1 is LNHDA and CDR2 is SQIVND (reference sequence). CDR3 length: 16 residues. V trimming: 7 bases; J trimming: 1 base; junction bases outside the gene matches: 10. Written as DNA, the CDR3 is TGTGCCAGTAACGAACAGGGGAAGGCGGCCAAAAACATTCAGTACTTC. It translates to CASNEQGKAAKNIQYF.

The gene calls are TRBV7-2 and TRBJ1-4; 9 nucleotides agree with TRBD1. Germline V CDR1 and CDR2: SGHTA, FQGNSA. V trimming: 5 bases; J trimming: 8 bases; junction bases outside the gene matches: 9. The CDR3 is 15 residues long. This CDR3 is CASSKRTGEGEKLFF. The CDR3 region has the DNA TGTGCCAGCAGCAAACGGACAGGGGAGGGGGAAAAACTGTTTTTT.

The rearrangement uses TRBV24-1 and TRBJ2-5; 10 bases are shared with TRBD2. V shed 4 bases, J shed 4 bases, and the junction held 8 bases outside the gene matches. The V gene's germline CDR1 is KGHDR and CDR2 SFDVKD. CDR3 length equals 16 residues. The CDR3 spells CATSDRTSGKLETQYF. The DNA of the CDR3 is TGTGCCACCAGTGACCGTACTAGCGGGAAGTTAGAGACCCAGTACTTC.

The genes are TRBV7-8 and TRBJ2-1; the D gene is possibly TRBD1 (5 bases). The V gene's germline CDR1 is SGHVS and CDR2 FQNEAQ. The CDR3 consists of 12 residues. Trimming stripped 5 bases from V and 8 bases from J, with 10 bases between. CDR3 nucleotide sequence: TGTGCCAGCAGCCTCCCACAGGATGAGCAGTTCTTC. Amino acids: CASSLPQDEQFF. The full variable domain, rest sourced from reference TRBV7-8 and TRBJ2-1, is GAGVSQSPRYKVAKRGQDVALRCDPISGHVSLFWYQQALGQGPEFLTYFQNEAQLDKSGLPSDRFFAERPEGSVSTLKIQRTQQEDSAVYLCASSLPQDEQFFGPGTRLTVL.

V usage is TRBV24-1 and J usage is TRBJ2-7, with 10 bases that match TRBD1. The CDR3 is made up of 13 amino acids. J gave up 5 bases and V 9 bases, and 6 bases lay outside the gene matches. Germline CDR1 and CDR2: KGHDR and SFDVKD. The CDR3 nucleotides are TGTGCCACCTCGACAGGGGGCCTCCACGAGCAGTACTTC. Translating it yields CATSTGGLHEQYF.

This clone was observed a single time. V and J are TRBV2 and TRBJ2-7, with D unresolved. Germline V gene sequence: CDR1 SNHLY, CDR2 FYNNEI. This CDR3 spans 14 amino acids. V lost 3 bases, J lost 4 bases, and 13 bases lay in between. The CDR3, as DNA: TGTGCCAGCAGTGATAATGAGGATTATTACGAGCAGTACTTC. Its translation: CASSDNEDYYEQYF.

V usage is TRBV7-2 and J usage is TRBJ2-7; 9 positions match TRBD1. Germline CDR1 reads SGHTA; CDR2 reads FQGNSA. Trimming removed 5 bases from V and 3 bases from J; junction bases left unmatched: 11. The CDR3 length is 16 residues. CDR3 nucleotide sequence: TGTGCCAGCAGCGCCCTAACCGGGACAGGGATCTACGAGCAGTACTTC. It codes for CASSALTGTGIYEQYF.

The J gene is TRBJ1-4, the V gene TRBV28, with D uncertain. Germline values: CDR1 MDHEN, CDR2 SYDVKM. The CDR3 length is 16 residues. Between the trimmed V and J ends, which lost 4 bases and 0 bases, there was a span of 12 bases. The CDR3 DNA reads TGTGCCAGCAGTTCCCCTGCCGGTACAACTAATGAAAAACTGTTTTTT. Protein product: CASSSPAGTTNEKLFF.

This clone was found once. This CDR3 reads CASSYPTSGRASRDEQFF. The CDR3 bases are TGTGCCAGCAGTTACCCGACTAGCGGGAGGGCCAGTCGCGATGAGCAGTTCTTC. V gene TRBV6-2 or TRBV6-3 combines with J gene TRBJ2-1; 14 positions agree with TRBD2. The CDR3 sequence is 18 residues long. Germline CDR1 and CDR2: MNHEY and SVGEGT. V shed 2 bases and J 8 bases; nucleotides not matched to a gene: 11.

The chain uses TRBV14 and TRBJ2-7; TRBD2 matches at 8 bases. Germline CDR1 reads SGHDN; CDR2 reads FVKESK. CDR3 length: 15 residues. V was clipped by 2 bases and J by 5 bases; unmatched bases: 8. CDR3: CASSQWVAGSDEQYF. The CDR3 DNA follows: TGTGCCAGCAGCCAATGGGTAGCGGGGAGTGACGAGCAGTACTTC.

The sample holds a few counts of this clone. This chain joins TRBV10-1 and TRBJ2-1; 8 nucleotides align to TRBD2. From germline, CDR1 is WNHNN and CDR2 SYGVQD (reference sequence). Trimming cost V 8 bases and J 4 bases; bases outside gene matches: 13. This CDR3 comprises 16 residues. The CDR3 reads CASLPGPSGLYNEQFF. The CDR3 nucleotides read TGCGCCAGCCTGCCAGGACCTAGCGGGCTGTACAATGAGCAGTTCTTC.

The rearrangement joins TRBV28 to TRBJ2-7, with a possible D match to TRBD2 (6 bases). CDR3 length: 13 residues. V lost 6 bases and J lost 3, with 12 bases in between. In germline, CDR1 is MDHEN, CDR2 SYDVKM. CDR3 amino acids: CASRLGGIYEQYF. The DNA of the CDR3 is TGTGCCAGCAGGTTGGGGGGTATCTACGAGCAGTACTTC.

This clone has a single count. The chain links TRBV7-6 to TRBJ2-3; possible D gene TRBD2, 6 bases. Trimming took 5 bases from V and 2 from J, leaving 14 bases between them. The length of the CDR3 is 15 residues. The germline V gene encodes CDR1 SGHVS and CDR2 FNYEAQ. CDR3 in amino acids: CASSPTSTHTDTQYF. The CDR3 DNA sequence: TGTGCCAGCAGCCCAACTAGCACACACACAGATACGCAGTATTTT.

This CDR3 reads CASSPSTGRFEKLFF. The CDR3 nucleotides are TGTGCCAGCAGCCCCTCGACAGGGCGCTTTGAAAAACTGTTTTTT. The chain joins TRBV7-2 to TRBJ1-4, with TRBD1 matching over 7 bases. Germline V gene data show CDR1 as SGHTA and CDR2 as FQGNSA. J was trimmed by 7 bases and V by 5 bases; bases with no gene match: 10. The CDR3 extends over 15 amino acids. Together with reference TRBV7-2 and TRBJ1-4, the CDR3 gives the full variable domain: GAGVSQSPSNKVTEKGKDVELRCDPISGHTALYWYRQSLGQGLEFLIYFQGNSAPDKSGLPSDRFSAERTGGSVSTLTIQRTQQEDSAVYLCASSPSTGRFEKLFFGSGTQLSVL.

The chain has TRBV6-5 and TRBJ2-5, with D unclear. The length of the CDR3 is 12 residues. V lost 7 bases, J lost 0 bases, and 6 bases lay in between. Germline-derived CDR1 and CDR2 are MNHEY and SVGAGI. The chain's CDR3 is CASTVNQETQYF. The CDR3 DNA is TGTGCCAGCACTGTAAACCAAGAGACCCAGTACTTC.

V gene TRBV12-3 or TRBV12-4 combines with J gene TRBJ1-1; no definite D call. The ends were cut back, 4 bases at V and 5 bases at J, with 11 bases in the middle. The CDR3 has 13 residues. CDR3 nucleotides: TGTGCCAGCAGTTGGGGAGTGGGGACTGAAGCTTTCTTT. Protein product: CASSWGVGTEAFF.

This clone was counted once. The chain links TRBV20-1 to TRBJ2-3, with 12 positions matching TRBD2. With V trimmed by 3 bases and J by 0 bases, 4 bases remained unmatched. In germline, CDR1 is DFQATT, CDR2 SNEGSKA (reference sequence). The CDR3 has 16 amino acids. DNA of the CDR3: TGCAGTGCTAGTCGCGGGACTAGCGGGAGCACAGATACGCAGTATTTT. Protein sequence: CSASRGTSGSTDTQYF.

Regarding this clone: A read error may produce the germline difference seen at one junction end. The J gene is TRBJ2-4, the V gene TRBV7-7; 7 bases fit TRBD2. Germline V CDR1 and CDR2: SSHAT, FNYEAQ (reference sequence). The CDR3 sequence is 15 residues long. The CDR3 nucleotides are TGTGCTAGCAGCCCCGGACCGGGACTACCAAACATTCAGTACTTC. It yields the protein CASSPGPGLPNIQYF. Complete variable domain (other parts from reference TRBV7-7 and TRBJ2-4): GAGVSQSPRYKVTKRGQDVTLRCDPISSHATLYWYQQALGQGPEFLTYFNYEAQPDKSGLPSDRFSAERPEGSISTLTIQRTEQRDSAMYRCASSPGPGLPNIQYFGAGTRLSVL.

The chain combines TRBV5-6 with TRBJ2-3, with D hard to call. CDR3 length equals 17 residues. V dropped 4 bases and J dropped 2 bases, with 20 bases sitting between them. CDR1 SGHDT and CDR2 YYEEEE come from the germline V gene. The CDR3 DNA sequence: TGTGCCAGCAGCAGACCGCTAGGTACTGCGACCACAGATACGCAGTATTTT. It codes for CASSRPLGTATTDTQYF.

CDR3 amino acids: CATSDKSSNQPQHF. DNA for the CDR3: TGTGCCACCAGTGATAAGAGTTCCAATCAGCCCCAGCATTTT. The V call is TRBV24-1, the J call TRBJ1-5; D ambiguous. The CDR3 runs 14 residues. Germline CDR1 is KGHDR and CDR2 is SFDVKD. The V end was cut by 3 bases, the J end by 3 bases, with 8 bases between.

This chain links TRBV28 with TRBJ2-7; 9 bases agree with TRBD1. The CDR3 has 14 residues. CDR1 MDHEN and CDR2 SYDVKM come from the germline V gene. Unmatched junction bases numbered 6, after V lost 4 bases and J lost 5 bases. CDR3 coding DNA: TGTGCCAGCAGTTCACCGGGACAGGGAAACGAGCAGTACTTC. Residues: CASSSPGQGNEQYF.

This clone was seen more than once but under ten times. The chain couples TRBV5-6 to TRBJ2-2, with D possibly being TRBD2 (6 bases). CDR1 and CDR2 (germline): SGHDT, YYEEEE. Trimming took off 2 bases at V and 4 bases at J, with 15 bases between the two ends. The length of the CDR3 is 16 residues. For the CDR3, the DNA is TGTGCCAGCAGCTTAATCCCTAGCGTGTTCACCGGGGAGCTGTTTTTT. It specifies CASSLIPSVFTGELFF.

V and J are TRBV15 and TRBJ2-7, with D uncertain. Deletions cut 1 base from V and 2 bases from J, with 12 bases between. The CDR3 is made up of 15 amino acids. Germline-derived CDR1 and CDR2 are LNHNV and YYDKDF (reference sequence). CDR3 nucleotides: TGTGCCACCAGCAGAGGCGAACTCCTCACCTACGAGCAGTACTTC. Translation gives CATSRGELLTYEQYF.

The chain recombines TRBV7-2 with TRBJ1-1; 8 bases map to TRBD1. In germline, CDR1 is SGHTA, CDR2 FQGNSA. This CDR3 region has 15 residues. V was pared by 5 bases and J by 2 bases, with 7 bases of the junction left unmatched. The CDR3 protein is CASSIGQGVNTEAFF. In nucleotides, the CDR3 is TGTGCCAGCAGCATAGGACAGGGTGTTAACACTGAAGCTTTCTTT. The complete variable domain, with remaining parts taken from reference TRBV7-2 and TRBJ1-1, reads GAGVSQSPSNKVTEKGKDVELRCDPISGHTALYWYRQSLGQGLEFLIYFQGNSAPDKSGLPSDRFSAERTGGSVSTLTIQRTQQEDSAVYLCASSIGQGVNTEAFFGQGTRLTVV.

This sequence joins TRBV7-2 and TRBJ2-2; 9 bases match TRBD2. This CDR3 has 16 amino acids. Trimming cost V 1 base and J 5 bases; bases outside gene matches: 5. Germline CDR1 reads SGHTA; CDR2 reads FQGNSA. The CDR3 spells CASSLVAGGRTGELFF. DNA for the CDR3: TGTGCCAGCAGCTTAGTTGCGGGGGGGCGGACCGGGGAGCTGTTTTTT.

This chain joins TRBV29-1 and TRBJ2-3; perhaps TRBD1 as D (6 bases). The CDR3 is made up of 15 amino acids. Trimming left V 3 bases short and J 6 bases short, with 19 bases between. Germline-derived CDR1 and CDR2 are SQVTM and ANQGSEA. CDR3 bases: TGCAGCGTTGATTCACCCAGGGGTAAAATTGATACGCAGTATTTT. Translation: CSVDSPRGKIDTQYF.

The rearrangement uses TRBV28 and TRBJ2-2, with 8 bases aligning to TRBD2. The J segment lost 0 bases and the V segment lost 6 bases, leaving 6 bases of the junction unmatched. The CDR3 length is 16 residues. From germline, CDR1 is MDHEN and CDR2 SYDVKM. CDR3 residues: CASSPTSGANTGELFF. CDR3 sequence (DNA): TGTGCCAGCAGCCCAACTAGCGGAGCGAACACCGGGGAGCTGTTTTTT.

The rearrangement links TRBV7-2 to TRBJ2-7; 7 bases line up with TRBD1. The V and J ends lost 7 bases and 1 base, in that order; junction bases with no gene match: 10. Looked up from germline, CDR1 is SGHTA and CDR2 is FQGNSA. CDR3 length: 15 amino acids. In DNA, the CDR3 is TGTGCCAGCAAATCGAACAGGGGATCTTCCTACGAGCAGTACTTC. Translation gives CASKSNRGSSYEQYF.

The CDR3 sequence is CASSDTGYSNQPQHF. The CDR3 DNA reads TGTGCCAGTAGCGATACAGGATATAGCAATCAGCCCCAGCATTTT. The V call is TRBV19, the J call TRBJ1-5, with D possibly being TRBD1 (5 bases). The CDR3 loop spans 15 amino acids. Germline V gives CDR1 LNHDA, CDR2 SQIVND (reference sequence). V dropped 6 bases and J dropped 0 bases, with 12 bases sitting between them.